A single sample gave rise to the 30 T cell receptor beta chains below, sequenced in a study of T cell repertoires in ileal Crohn's disease. Time point indicated: neoterminal ileum biopsy at postoperative endoscopy, about 6 months after surgery. Clones were read by immunoSEQ multiplex PCR, and TCRdb kept only the in-frame ones, dropping some. This sample has 3,000 to 4,000 clones, with 60% to 80% found just once. Sequenced material: ileal tissue. These receptors were collected from an adult with Crohn's disease.

Only one count was recorded for this clone. The chain recombines TRBV27 with TRBJ1-1, with unresolved D. Deletions cut 6 bases from V and 1 base from J, with 15 bases between. Germline CDR1 is MNHEY and CDR2 is SMNVEV (reference sequence). The CDR3 covers 15 residues. Here the CDR3 DNA reads TGTGCCAGCAGGACCCCCCGGGGAAGGAACACTGAAGCTTTCTTT. It codes for CASRTPRGRNTEAFF.

This sequence joins TRBV7-9 and TRBJ1-1, with D maybe TRBD1 (6 bases). This CDR3 is 16 amino acids long. Trimming left V 5 bases short and J 2 bases short, with 18 bases between. Germline CDR1 and CDR2: SEHNR and FQNEAQ (reference sequence). CDR3 in DNA: TGTGCCAGCAGCCCAAGGATCGGCAGGGGAAACACTGAAGCTTTCTTT. Translating it yields CASSPRIGRGNTEAFF.

This clone was picked up a small number of times. V and J are TRBV27 and TRBJ1-5; D is possibly TRBD1 (5 bases). Trimming took 5 bases from V and 4 from J, leaving 18 bases between them. The germline gives CDR1 MNHEY, CDR2 SMNVEV (reference sequence). The CDR3 is 16 amino acids. CDR3 DNA sequence: TGTGCCAGCAGTCTTTTGGGGCCAAGGGGTAATCAGCCCCAGCATTTT. This gives the protein CASSLLGPRGNQPQHF.

The table lists this clone with a few counts. J is TRBJ2-5 and V is TRBV5-1, with unresolved D. The J call is uncertain, as TRBJ2-7 better fits the DNA end. CDR3 length equals 13 residues. The germline V gene has CDR1 SGHRS and CDR2 YFSETQ. The CDR3 here is CASSVLDSYEQYF. In DNA form, the CDR3 reads TGCGCCAGCAGCGTTTTAGATAGCTACGAGCAGTACTTC.

The table lists this clone with a count of one. This chain links TRBV29-1 with TRBJ2-7, with 8 bases aligning to TRBD2. V dropped 6 bases and J dropped 7; count of bases not matched to a gene: 8. The CDR3 is made up of 12 amino acids. CDR1 is SQVTM, CDR2 ANQGSEA, per germline. For the CDR3, the DNA is TGCAGCGTGGGGACTAGATCGGCTGAGCAGTACTTC. Encoded protein: CSVGTRSAEQYF.

This chain connects TRBV15 to TRBJ1-4; a possible D gene is TRBD1 (5 bases). The V end lost 5 bases, the J end lost 5 bases, and 18 bases lay between the germline ends. The germline CDR1 and CDR2 sequences are LNHNV and YYDKDF (reference sequence). The CDR3 is 16 residues long. CDR3 residues: CATSSLSADRNEKLFF. As DNA, the CDR3 is TGTGCCACCAGCTCCCTATCGGCAGACAGAAATGAAAAACTGTTTTTT.

This clone occurred once. The CDR3 DNA reads as TGTGCCTGCGAGGGAGCGGGGGGTTCCTACGAGCAGTACTTC. Its protein product is CACEGAGGSYEQYF. This rearrangement joins TRBV30 to TRBJ2-7; 9 nucleotides align to TRBD2. This CDR3 has 14 residues. The germline V gene has CDR1 GTSNPN and CDR2 SVGIG (reference sequence). Germline trimming cut 6 bases from V and 1 base from J; bases unmatched to any gene: 7.

The V call is TRBV4-1, the J call TRBJ2-1; TRBD2 matches at 14 bases. This CDR3 is built from 18 residues. Germline CDR1 reads MGHRA; CDR2 reads YSYEKL. Unmatched junction bases numbered 12, after V lost 2 bases and J lost 9 bases. The CDR3 coding sequence is TGCGCCAGCAGCCAACTTGTGCCGGGACTAGCGGGAGAGGGTGAGCAGTTCTTC. This sequence encodes CASSQLVPGLAGEGEQFF.

This clone was detected only a few times. V gene TRBV28 combines with J gene TRBJ1-3; no reliable D call. This CDR3 is 13 amino acids long. Deletions cut 2 bases from V and 1 base from J, with 3 bases between. Germline CDR1 and CDR2: MDHEN and SYDVKM. CDR3 DNA sequence: TGTGCCAGCAGTTTAGTATCTGGAAACACCATATATTTT. It specifies CASSLVSGNTIYF.

V is TRBV29-1 and J is TRBJ2-7, with TRBD2 matching over 7 bases. Germline trimming cut 3 bases from V and 4 bases from J; bases unmatched to any gene: 6. CDR1 is SQVTM, CDR2 ANQGSEA, per germline. The CDR3 spans 13 residues. CDR3 protein: CSVEGGEEYEQYF. The CDR3 DNA sequence: TGCAGCGTTGAGGGGGGGGAGGAGTACGAGCAGTACTTC.

The rearrangement links TRBV9 to TRBJ2-7; TRBD1 aligns across 7 bases. The V gene's germline CDR1 is SGDLS and CDR2 YYNGEE. This CDR3 region has 15 residues. J lost 6 bases, V lost 2 bases, and 11 bases had no gene match. CDR3 DNA sequence: TGTGCCAGCAGCGTGACGGGGTTAGGGGGCGGCGAGCAGTACTTC. Protein: CASSVTGLGGGEQYF.

This chain connects TRBV7-2 to TRBJ1-5; D remains ambiguous. Germline V lookup: CDR1 SGHTA, CDR2 FQGNSA. The germline V and J ends were trimmed by 0 bases and 0 bases, with 6 bases remaining between them. The CDR3 runs to 15 residues. The CDR3 reads CASSLAGYSNQPQHF. The CDR3 bases are TGTGCCAGCAGCTTAGCCGGGTATAGCAATCAGCCCCAGCATTTT.

V gene TRBV7-2 combines with J gene TRBJ1-2; D possibly corresponds to TRBD1 (6 bases). This CDR3 has 13 amino acids. V lost 5 bases and J lost 2, with 9 bases in between. CDR1 SGHTA and CDR2 FQGNSA come from the germline V gene. The CDR3 reads CASSETGNYGYTF. CDR3 nucleotides: TGTGCCAGCAGCGAAACAGGGAACTATGGCTACACCTTC.

This chain connects TRBV4-2 to TRBJ1-6; 9 nucleotides align to TRBD1. Trimming cost V 2 bases and J 9 bases; bases outside gene matches: 11. The CDR3 totals 17 residues. Germline CDR1 is LGHNA and CDR2 is YNFKEQ. The CDR3 bases are TGTGCCAGCAGCCAAATCCGGGACAGGGTCTCGGGTTCACCCCTCCACTTT. This gives the protein CASSQIRDRVSGSPLHF.

The chain is built from TRBV5-5 and TRBJ2-7; 7 nucleotides line up with TRBD1. V was clipped by 3 bases and J by 5 bases; unmatched bases: 8. This CDR3 comprises 14 residues. CDR1 SGHKS and CDR2 YYEKEE come from the germline V gene (reference sequence). The CDR3 here is CASSWPGQKNEQYF. As DNA, the CDR3 is TGTGCCAGCAGCTGGCCGGGACAGAAGAACGAGCAGTACTTC.

As concerns this clone: A read error is likely here: a far larger clone is one base away. The same CDR3 arises from other DNA sequences in this sample as well. The chain recombines TRBV5-4 with TRBJ1-1; TRBD1 is a possible D gene (6 bases). The CDR3 is 16 amino acids. The V end lost 4 bases, the J end lost 2 bases, and 18 bases lay between the germline ends. Germline-derived CDR1 and CDR2 are SGHNT and YYREEE (reference sequence). Written as DNA, the CDR3 is TGTGCCAGCAGCCCAAGGATTGGCAGGGGAAACACTGAAGCTTTCTTT. Its translation: CASSPRIGRGNTEAFF.

The chain uses TRBV5-5 and TRBJ1-6; D gene uncertain. Germline V gives CDR1 SGHKS, CDR2 YYEKEE (reference sequence). The CDR3 loop spans 16 amino acids. V was shortened by 4 bases and J by 0 bases, with 11 bases between the two germline ends. CDR3 DNA sequence: TGTGCCAGCAGCCTGGCGGCTAGCTCCTATAATTCACCCCTCCACTTT. It specifies CASSLAASSYNSPLHF.

A few counts support this clone. The same CDR3 arises from other DNA sequences in this sample as well. The rearrangement links TRBV5-1 to TRBJ2-7, with D tentatively TRBD1 (5 bases). The V gene lost 0 bases and the J gene lost 5 bases, with 6 bases spanning the gap. The CDR3 sequence is 12 residues long. The germline gives CDR1 SGHRS, CDR2 YFSETQ. This CDR3 reads CASSLARDEQYF. CDR3 DNA: TGCGCCAGCAGCTTGGCCAGGGACGAGCAGTACTTC. Based on the CDR3 plus reference TRBV5-1 and TRBJ2-7, the full variable domain is KAGVTQTPRYLIKTRGQQVTLSCSPISGHRSVSWYQQTPGQGLQFLFEYFSETQRNKGNFPGRFSGRQFSNSRSEMNVSTLELGDSALYLCASSLARDEQYFGPGTRLTVT.

This clone was seen a handful of times. The CDR3 sequence: CASSWGLAEAPYF. CDR3 sequence (DNA): TGTGCCAGCAGTTGGGGACTAGCGGAGGCCCCGTACTTC. The rearrangement joins TRBV6-5 to TRBJ2-7; 11 bases are shared with TRBD2. The CDR3 has 13 residues. Looked up from germline, CDR1 is MNHEY and CDR2 is SVGAGI. V trimming: 4 bases; J trimming: 12 bases; junction bases outside the gene matches: 8.

The table lists this clone with a count of one. The genes are TRBV2 and TRBJ2-3; 8 bases align to TRBD2. Germline V gene lookup returns CDR1 SNHLY and CDR2 FYNNEI. This CDR3 is built from 16 residues. The V gene end was trimmed by 4 bases and the J gene end by 0 bases; junction bases not matched to a gene: 6. CDR3 protein: CASSGGASGSTDTQYF. The CDR3 DNA reads as TGTGCCAGCAGTGGGGGAGCTAGCGGGAGCACAGATACGCAGTATTTT.

The chain uses TRBV7-8 and TRBJ2-5, with 7 bases identical to TRBD2. This CDR3 has 15 residues. J was trimmed by 4 bases and V by 1 base; bases with no gene match: 6. Germline V gene sequence: CDR1 SGHVS, CDR2 FQNEAQ. The DNA for the CDR3 is TGTGCCAGCAGCTTAGTTTCCGGACTAGGAGAGACCCAGTACTTC. Protein sequence: CASSLVSGLGETQYF.

This chain uses TRBV11-3 with TRBJ2-3; 12 bases line up with TRBD2. The CDR3 has 16 residues. Germline lookup yields CDR1 SGHNT and CDR2 YENEEA. V gave up 1 base and J gave up 4 bases; unmatched junction bases: 3. The CDR3 region has the DNA TGTGCCAGCAGCTTAGGGACTAGCGGGATCGCAGATACGCAGTATTTT. Protein product: CASSLGTSGIADTQYF.

The chain uses TRBV29-1 and TRBJ2-5; perhaps TRBD2 as D (5 bases). The J call may be faulty, since TRBJ2-7 better matches the DNA end. Germline loops: CDR1 SQVTM, CDR2 ANQGSEA. This CDR3 is built from 13 residues. Written as DNA, the CDR3 is TGCAGCGTTGAAGGCGGGCAGGACTACGAGCAGTACTTC. This codes for CSVEGGQDYEQYF.

The rearrangement joins TRBV28 to TRBJ2-3, with 13 bases lining up with TRBD2. Germline CDR1 reads MDHEN; CDR2 reads SYDVKM. V shed 7 bases and J 4 bases; nucleotides not matched to a gene: 2. The CDR3 consists of 14 residues. The chain's CDR3 is CASTTSGRADTQYF. CDR3 nucleotide sequence: TGTGCCAGCACCACTAGCGGGAGGGCAGATACGCAGTATTTT.

Turning to this clone: This CDR3 is also generated by other DNA sequences in the sample. The rearrangement uses TRBV5-6 and TRBJ2-2, with D possibly matching TRBD2 (5 bases). The CDR3 runs to 14 residues. CDR1 is SGHDT, CDR2 YYEEEE, per germline. Trimming took 4 bases from V and 4 from J, leaving 11 bases between them. CDR3 amino acids: CASSPGVSTGELFF. The CDR3 DNA reads as TGTGCCAGCAGCCCCGGGGTGTCCACCGGGGAGCTGTTTTTT.

The chain combines TRBV6-5 with TRBJ2-7; TRBD1 matches 7 bases. CDR1 is MNHEY, CDR2 SVGAGI, per germline. The CDR3 loop spans 14 amino acids. V shed 5 bases and J 3 bases; nucleotides not matched to a gene: 7. The DNA of the CDR3 is TGTGCCAGCAGTCTCCGACAGGGTGGCTACGAGCAGTACTTC. Amino acid sequence: CASSLRQGGYEQYF.

This chain links TRBV5-4 with TRBJ1-2; 8 nucleotides agree with TRBD1. V lost 4 bases to trimming and J lost 6 bases; unmatched junction nucleotides: 8. In germline, CDR1 is SGHNT, CDR2 YYREEE (reference sequence). The CDR3 loop spans 14 amino acids. The CDR3: CASSDGQGLDGYTF. As DNA, the CDR3 is TGTGCCAGCAGCGATGGACAGGGTTTGGATGGCTACACCTTC.

The J gene is TRBJ1-2, the V gene TRBV6-6; 9 bases match TRBD1. Germline CDR1 reads MNHNY; CDR2 reads SVGAGI (reference sequence). V was pared by 6 bases and J by 4 bases, with 12 bases of the junction left unmatched. The CDR3 spans 16 residues. CDR3 DNA: TGTGCCAGCAGCCACACTCCTGGACAGGGGCTCTATGGCTACACCTTC. Encoded protein: CASSHTPGQGLYGYTF.

The rearrangement joins TRBV27 to TRBJ1-6, with D possibly TRBD1 on 5 matching bases. Germline V gene lookup returns CDR1 MNHEY and CDR2 SMNVEV (reference sequence). CDR3 size: 16 residues. V was shortened by 4 bases and J by 9 bases, with 19 bases between the two germline ends. The CDR3 protein is CASSSDSRGTISPLHF. CDR3 in DNA: TGTGCCAGCAGTTCCGACAGCAGAGGGACTATTTCACCCCTCCACTTT.

This chain joins TRBV11-2 and TRBJ1-5; D not resolved. The CDR3 consists of 13 residues. Germline CDR1 is SGHAT and CDR2 is FQNNGV. Trimming left V 1 base short and J 9 bases short, with 10 bases between. The CDR3 DNA follows: TGTGCCAGCAGCTTAGGAGGGAAGGGGCCCCAGCATTTT. Translated, it gives CASSLGGKGPQHF.